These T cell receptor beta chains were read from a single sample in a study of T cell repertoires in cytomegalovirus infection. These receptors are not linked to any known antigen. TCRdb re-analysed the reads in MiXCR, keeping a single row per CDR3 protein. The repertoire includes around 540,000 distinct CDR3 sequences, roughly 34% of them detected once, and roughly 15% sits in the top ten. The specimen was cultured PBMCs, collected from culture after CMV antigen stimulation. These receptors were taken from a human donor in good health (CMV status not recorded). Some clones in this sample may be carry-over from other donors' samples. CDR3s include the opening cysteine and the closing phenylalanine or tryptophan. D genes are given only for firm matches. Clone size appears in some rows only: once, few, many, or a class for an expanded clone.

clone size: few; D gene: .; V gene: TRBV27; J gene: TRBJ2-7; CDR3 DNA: TGTGCCAGCAGTTCCCAGGCCCGGGGGATCTACGAGCAGTACTTC; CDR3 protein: CASSSQARGIYEQYF
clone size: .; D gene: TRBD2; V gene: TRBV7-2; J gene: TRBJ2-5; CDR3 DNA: TGTGCCAGCAGCCGGACCACTAGCGGGAGGGCCCGAGAGACCCAGTACTTC; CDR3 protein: CASSRTTSGRARETQYF
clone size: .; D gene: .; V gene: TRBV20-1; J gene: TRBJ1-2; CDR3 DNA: TGCAGTGCTAAAAGTCCTCCGAGTGGCTACACCTTC; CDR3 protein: CSAKSPPSGYTF
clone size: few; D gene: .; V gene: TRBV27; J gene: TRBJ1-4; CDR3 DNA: TGTGCCAGCAAAAAAGATATTGGGGGGCATAATGAAAAACTGTTTTTT; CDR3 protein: CASKKDIGGHNEKLFF
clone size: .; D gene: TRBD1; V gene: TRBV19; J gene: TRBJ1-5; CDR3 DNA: TGTGCCAGTAGTATGGACAGGGGAACTCTGCCCCAGCATTTT; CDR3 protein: CASSMDRGTLPQHF
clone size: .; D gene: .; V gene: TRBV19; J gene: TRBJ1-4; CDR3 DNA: TGTGCCAGTACGGGAGAAGCGACTAATGAAAAACTGTTTTTT; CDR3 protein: CASTGEATNEKLFF
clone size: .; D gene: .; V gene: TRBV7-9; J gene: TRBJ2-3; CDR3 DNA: TGTGCCAGCAGCCGTCGACTAGACCCCGCACGAGATACGCAGTATTTT; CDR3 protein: CASSRRLDPARDTQYF
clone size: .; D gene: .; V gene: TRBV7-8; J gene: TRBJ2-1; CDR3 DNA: TGTGCCAGCACCGGCGGGGACTTGGGATATGATGAGCAGTTCTTC; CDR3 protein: CASTGGDLGYDEQFF
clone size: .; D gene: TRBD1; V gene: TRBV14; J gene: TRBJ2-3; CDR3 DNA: TGTGCCAGCAGCCAACTTCCAGGGGGCGCAACAGATACGCAGTATTTT; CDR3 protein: CASSQLPGGATDTQYF
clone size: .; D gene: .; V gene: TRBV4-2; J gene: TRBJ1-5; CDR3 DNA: TGTGCCAGCAGCCCCGAAGCCGGGGGGCTCGATCAGCCCCAGCATTTT; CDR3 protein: CASSPEAGGLDQPQHF
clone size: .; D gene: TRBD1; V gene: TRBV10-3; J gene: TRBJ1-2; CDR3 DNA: TGTGCCATCGGGGAACAGACAGGGTCCTATGGCTACACCTTC; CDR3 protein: CAIGEQTGSYGYTF
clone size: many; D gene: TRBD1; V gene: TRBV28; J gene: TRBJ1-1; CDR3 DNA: TGTGCCAGCAGTTCGCCGGGACAGGGGACTGAAGCTTTCTTT; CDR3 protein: CASSSPGQGTEAFF
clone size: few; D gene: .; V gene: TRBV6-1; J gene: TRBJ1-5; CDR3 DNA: TGTGCCAGCAGTGGTTTACAGGGTGATCAGCCCCAGCATTTT; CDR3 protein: CASSGLQGDQPQHF
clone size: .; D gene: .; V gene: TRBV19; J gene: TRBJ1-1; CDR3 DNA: TGTGCCAGTACTCTTTCGCGTGGGGCCATGAACACTGAAGCTTTCTTT; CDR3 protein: CASTLSRGAMNTEAFF
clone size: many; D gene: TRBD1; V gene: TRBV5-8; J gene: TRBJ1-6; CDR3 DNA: TGTGCCAGCAGCTTGGTGCGGGGACAGTACAATTCACCCCTCCACTTT; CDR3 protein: CASSLVRGQYNSPLHF
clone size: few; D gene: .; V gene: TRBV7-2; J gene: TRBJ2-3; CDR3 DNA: TGTGCCAGCAGCTTACAGGGATGGGCCACAGATACGCAGTATTTT; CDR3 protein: CASSLQGWATDTQYF
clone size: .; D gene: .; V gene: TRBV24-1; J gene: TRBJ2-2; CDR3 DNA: TGTGCCACCAGTGATGGGGACGGCATCTCTGGGGAGCTGTTTTTT; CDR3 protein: CATSDGDGISGELFF
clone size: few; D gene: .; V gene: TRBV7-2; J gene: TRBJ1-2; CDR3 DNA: TGTGCCAGCACCCCGACACATACTCTCTATGGCTACACCTTC; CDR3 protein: CASTPTHTLYGYTF
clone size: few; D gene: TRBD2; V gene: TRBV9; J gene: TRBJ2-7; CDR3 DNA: TGTGCCAGCAGCGTAGGAAGCGGGAGCTACGAGCAGTACTTC; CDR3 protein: CASSVGSGSYEQYF
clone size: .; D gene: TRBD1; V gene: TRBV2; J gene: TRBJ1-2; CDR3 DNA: TGTGCCAGAACGACAGGGTTGGACTATGGCTACACCTTC; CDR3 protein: CARTTGLDYGYTF
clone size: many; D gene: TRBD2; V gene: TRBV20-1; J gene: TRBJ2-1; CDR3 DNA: TGCAGTGCTAGGCCTACTAGCGATTCCTACAATGAGCAGTTCTTC; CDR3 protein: CSARPTSDSYNEQFF
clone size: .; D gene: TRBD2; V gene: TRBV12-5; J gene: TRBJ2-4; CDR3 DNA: TGTGCTAGTGGTTTCGGGACTAGCTTAGACATTCAGTACTTC; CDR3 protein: CASGFGTSLDIQYF
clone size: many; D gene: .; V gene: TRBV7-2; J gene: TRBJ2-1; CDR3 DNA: TGTGCCAGCAGCTTAGAGGATACAGGCTACAATGAGCAGTTCTTC; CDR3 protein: CASSLEDTGYNEQFF
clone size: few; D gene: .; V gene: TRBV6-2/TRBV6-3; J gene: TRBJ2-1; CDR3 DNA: TGTGCCAGCAGTTACTCGACAGCAAGGGAGCAGTTCTTC; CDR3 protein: CASSYSTAREQFF
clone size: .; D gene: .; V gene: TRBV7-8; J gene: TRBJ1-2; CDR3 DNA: TGTGCCAGCAGCCAACGGACATTGCCAATCCGTGGCTACACCTTC; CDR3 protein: CASSQRTLPIRGYTF
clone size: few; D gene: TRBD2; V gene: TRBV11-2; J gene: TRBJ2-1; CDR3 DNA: TGTGCCAGCAGCCAGAGCGGGGCGTACAATGAGCAGTTCTTC; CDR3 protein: CASSQSGAYNEQFF
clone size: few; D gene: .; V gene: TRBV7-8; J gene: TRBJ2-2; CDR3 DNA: TGTGCCAGCAGCTTAGAGGCCTCCAACACCGGGGAGCTGTTTTTT; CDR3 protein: CASSLEASNTGELFF
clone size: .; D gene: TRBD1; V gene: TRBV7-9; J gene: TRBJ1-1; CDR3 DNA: TGTGCCAGCAGCCACAGGGGTCCTGAAGCTTTCTTT; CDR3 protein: CASSHRGPEAFF
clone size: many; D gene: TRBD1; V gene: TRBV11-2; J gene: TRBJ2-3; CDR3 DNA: TGTGCCAGCAGCCGCGCGGACAGGGGAAGGGCAGATACGCAGTATTTT; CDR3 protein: CASSRADRGRADTQYF